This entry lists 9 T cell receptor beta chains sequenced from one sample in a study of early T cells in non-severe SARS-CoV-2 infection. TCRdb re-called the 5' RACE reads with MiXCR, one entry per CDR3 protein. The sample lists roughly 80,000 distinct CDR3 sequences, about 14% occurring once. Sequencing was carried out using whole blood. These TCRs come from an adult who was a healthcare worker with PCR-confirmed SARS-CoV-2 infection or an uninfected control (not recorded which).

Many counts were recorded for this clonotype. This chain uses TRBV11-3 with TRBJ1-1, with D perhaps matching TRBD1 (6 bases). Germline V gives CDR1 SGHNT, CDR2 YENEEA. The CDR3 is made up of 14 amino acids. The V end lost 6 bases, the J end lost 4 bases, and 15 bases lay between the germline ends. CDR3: CASSWGRMGTEAFF. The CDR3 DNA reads TGTGCCAGCAGTTGGGGGCGTATGGGCACTGAAGCTTTCTTT. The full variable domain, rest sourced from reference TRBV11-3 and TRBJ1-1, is EAGVVQSPRYKIIEKKQPVAFWCNPISGHNTLYWYLQNLGQGPELLIRYENEEAVDDSQLPKDRFSAERLKGVDSTLKIQPAELGDSAVYLCASSWGRMGTEAFFGQGTRLTVV.

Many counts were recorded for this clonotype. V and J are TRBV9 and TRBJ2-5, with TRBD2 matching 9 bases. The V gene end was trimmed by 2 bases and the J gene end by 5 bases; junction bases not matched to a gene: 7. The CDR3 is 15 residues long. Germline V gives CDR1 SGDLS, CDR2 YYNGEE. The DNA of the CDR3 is TGTGCCAGCAGCGTTGCCGGGACTAGCCTGGAGACCCAGTACTTC. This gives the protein CASSVAGTSLETQYF. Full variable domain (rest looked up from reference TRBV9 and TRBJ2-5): DSGVTQTPKHLITATGQRVTLRCSPRSGDLSVYWYQQSLDQGLQFLIQYYNGEERAKGNILERFSAQQFPDLHSELNLSSLELGDSALYFCASSVAGTSLETQYFGPGTRLLVL.

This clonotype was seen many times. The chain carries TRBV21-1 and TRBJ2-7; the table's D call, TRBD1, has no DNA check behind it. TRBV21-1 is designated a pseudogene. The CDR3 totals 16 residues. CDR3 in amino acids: CASSTGQGGGSYEQYF. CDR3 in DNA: TGTGCCAGCAGCACTGGACAGGGAGGCGGCTCCTACGAGCAGTACTTC.

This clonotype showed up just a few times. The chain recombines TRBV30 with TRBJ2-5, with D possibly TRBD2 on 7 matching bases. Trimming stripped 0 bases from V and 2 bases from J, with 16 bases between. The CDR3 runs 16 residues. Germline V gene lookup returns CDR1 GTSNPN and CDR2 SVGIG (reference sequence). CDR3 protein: CAWSVLRGRGQETQYF. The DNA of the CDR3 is TGTGCCTGGAGTGTACTTCGTGGGAGGGGGCAAGAGACCCAGTACTTC.

The CDR3 here is CASTSNWGARTYNEQFF. The CDR3 region has the DNA TGTGCCAGCACCTCAAATTGGGGGGCCAGGACCTACAATGAGCAGTTCTTC. The chain has TRBV3-1 and TRBJ2-1, with D perhaps assigned TRBD1 or TRBD2 (6 bases each). The CDR3 has 17 residues. Germline V lookup: CDR1 LGHDT, CDR2 YNNKEL (reference sequence). The V gene lost 7 bases and the J gene lost 2 bases, with 21 bases spanning the gap.

CDR3 coding DNA: TGTGCCAACAGAAGCGGGGGGTCCTACAATGAGCAGTTCTTC. Protein product: CANRSGGSYNEQFF. The J gene is TRBJ2-1, the V gene TRBV6-6; 9 positions agree with TRBD2. This CDR3 region has 14 residues. The V and J ends lost 10 bases and 1 base, in that order; junction bases with no gene match: 5. Germline CDR1 MNHNY, CDR2 SVGAGI (reference sequence).

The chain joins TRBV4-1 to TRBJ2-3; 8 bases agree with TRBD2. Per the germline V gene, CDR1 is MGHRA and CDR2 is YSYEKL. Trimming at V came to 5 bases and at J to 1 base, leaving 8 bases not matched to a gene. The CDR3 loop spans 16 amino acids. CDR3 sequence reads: CASSFGRAGGTDTQYF. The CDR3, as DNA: TGCGCCAGCAGCTTCGGGAGGGCTGGGGGCACAGATACGCAGTATTTT.

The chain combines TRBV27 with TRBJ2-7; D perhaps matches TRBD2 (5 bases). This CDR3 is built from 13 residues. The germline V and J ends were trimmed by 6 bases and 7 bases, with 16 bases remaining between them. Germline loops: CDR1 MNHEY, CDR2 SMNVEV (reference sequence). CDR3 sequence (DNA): TGTGCCAGCAGGACGGGATCCGATTTTGAGCAGTACTTC. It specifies CASRTGSDFEQYF.

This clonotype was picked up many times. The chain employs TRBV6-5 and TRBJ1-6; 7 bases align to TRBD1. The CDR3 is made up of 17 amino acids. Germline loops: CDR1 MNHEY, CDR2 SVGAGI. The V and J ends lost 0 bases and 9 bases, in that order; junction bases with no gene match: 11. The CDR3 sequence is CASSYSMGQLLGSPLHF. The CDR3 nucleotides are TGTGCCAGCAGTTACTCGATGGGACAGCTACTTGGTTCACCCCTCCACTTT.